Sequencing of this T cell receptor (beta chain) was carried out in a study of blood T cells in healthy people across ages. Whole-study findings and limits: Measured against age, TCR beta diversity per million T cells decreased in a roughly linear manner.

Ranging in age from about 6 to 95, the donors were healthy Caucasian individuals from Russia. Notes on this clonotype: The antigen remains undetermined.

Germline loops: CDR1 MGHDK, CDR2 SYGVNS. Trimming took off 5 bases at V and 2 bases at J, with 11 bases between the two ends. There are 14 residues in the CDR3. With a J-beta primer mix and a sample-barcoded 5' primer, a second PCR ran roughly 6 to 11 cycles. TCRdb independently ran MiXCR on the 5' RACE reads; one entry per CDR3 protein. The sample carries 890,000 or so distinct CDR3 sequences, approximately 65% recorded once. Material for sequencing was blood. The sequence came from a man in his thirties or forties in good health. This chain links TRBV25-1 with TRBJ2-3; D may be TRBD1 (6 bases). The CDR3 reads CASSTAGDTDTQYF. The CDR3 nucleotides read TGTGCCAGCAGTACGGCAGGGGACACAGATACGCAGTATTTT.